The clone carrying this T cell receptor (beta chain) was seen only a few times. Its antigen is unidentified. The PCR employed 60 Vbeta primers together with 13 Jbeta primers. Methods used by the authors: In a later analysis, some 80 million unique TCR beta chains included roughly 11 million shared by two or more donors. Profiling relied on immunoSEQ multiplex PCR, and the TCRdb table lists in-frame clones only, not all of them. V, J and clone size reflect that table, while D and trimming were determined from the DNA. The profile covers about 150,000 clones, with around 74% appearing a single time and under 1.5% taken by the ten largest. This sample is part of a study of cytomegalovirus exposure and HLA in healthy donors. Study results and limitations: Later, an analysis found that common viral pathogens appeared to be linked with several of the most significant clusters.

The TCR was taken from a man younger than 30 in good health and CMV-seronegative. The sample comprised PBMCs.

CDR3 sequence (DNA): TGTGCCAGCAGCTTATCCGACAGGGGGCATATATACGAGCAGTACTTC. This codes for CASSLSDRGHIYEQYF. V gene TRBV13 combines with J gene TRBJ2-7, with 10 bases that match TRBD1. Germline CDR1 PRHDT, CDR2 FYEKMQ (reference sequence). J lost 4 bases, V lost 2 bases, and 8 bases had no gene match. The CDR3 runs to 16 residues.